This is a list of T cell receptor beta chains from one sample in a study of low-dose radiotherapy and immunotherapy resistance in tumors. MiXCR, applied by TCRdb to the reads, yields one record per CDR3 protein. The sample lists roughly 54,000 distinct CDR3 sequences; approximately 26% were seen once. Material: PBMCs, obtained before treatment. The origin of the receptors is a male donor with prostate cancer. Both conserved end residues are part of each CDR3. A D gene is named only where the DNA matches it firmly. The size of a clone is reported for some rows only, either as once, few or many, or as a class for expanded clones.

d_call,clone_size,j_call,v_call,cdr3_aa,cdr3_nt
NA,many,TRBJ2-4,TRBV12-3/TRBV12-4,CASSFWGSIQYF,TGTGCCAGCAGTTTTTGGGGAAGCATTCAGTACTTC
TRBD1,NA,TRBJ2-5,TRBV5-5,CASSAAPGTGTQETQYF,TGTGCCAGCAGCGCGGCCCCCGGGACAGGGACACAAGAGACCCAGTACTTC
TRBD2,many,TRBJ2-3,TRBV9,CASTTSGESVDTQYF,TGTGCCAGCACAACTAGCGGGGAATCAGTGGATACGCAGTATTTT
NA,many,TRBJ1-6,TRBV9,CASSADSRGPPLHF,TGTGCCAGCAGCGCCGACTCCCGCGGTCCACCCCTCCACTTT
NA,once,TRBJ2-1,TRBV12-3/TRBV12-4,CASSATGQLKNEQFF,TGTGCCAGCAGTGCGACCGGACAATTAAAAAATGAGCAGTTCTTC
NA,many,TRBJ2-7,TRBV2,CASGRPFTYEQYF,TGTGCCAGCGGTCGCCCCTTTACCTACGAGCAGTACTTC
TRBD2,medium-sized,TRBJ2-5,TRBV28,CASSLAGPPQETQYF,TGTGCCAGCAGTCTAGCGGGGCCCCCCCAAGAGACCCAGTACTTC
NA,many,TRBJ2-1,TRBV18,CASSFGQGSYNEQFF,TGTGCCAGCAGCTTCGGGCAAGGCTCCTACAATGAGCAGTTCTTC
NA,many,TRBJ2-6,TRBV19,CASRWEHSGANVLTF,TGTGCCAGTAGATGGGAGCACTCTGGGGCCAACGTCCTGACTTTC
TRBD2,many,TRBJ2-7,TRBV4-2,CASSQETSGGAYEQYF,TGTGCCAGCAGCCAAGAGACTAGCGGGGGGGCCTACGAGCAGTACTTC
NA,many,TRBJ2-7,TRBV19,CASSKNALGSSYEQYF,TGTGCCAGTAGTAAGAACGCCCTGGGAAGCTCCTACGAGCAGTACTTC
NA,many,TRBJ2-2,TRBV19,CASSLSGPANTGELFF,TGTGCCAGTAGTCTCTCGGGACCGGCGAACACCGGGGAGCTGTTTTTT
NA,NA,TRBJ2-7,TRBV12-3/TRBV12-4,CASSQSYLDEQYF,TGTGCCAGCAGTCAATCATACCTGGACGAGCAGTACTTC
TRBD1,many,TRBJ2-7,TRBV28,CASRDRVSYEQYF,TGTGCCAGCAGGGACAGGGTCTCCTACGAGCAGTACTTC
TRBD1,many,TRBJ2-7,TRBV24-1,CATGDRYEQYF,TGTGCCACCGGGGACAGGTACGAGCAGTACTTC
NA,NA,TRBJ2-1,TRBV2,CASSEAGTSEQFF,TGTGCCAGCAGTGAGGCGGGTACAAGTGAGCAGTTCTTC
NA,NA,TRBJ2-2,TRBV2,CASIGLLNTGELFF,TGTGCCAGCATCGGACTACTGAACACCGGGGAGCTGTTTTTT
NA,many,TRBJ2-7,TRBV25-1,CASSEFGVEQYF,TGTGCCAGCAGTGAATTCGGGGTCGAGCAGTACTTC
NA,NA,TRBJ2-7,TRBV5-5,CASSQPAGLSYEQYF,TGTGCCAGCAGCCAACCTGCGGGGCTGTCCTACGAGCAGTACTTC
TRBD2,many,TRBJ2-1,TRBV5-4,CASSPRATSGKGEQFF,TGTGCCAGCAGCCCGAGGGCGACTAGCGGGAAAGGGGAGCAGTTCTTC
TRBD2,many,TRBJ2-3,TRBV20-1,CSAEGSGTTDTQYF,TGCAGTGCTGAGGGTAGCGGGACCACAGATACGCAGTATTTT
NA,few,TRBJ1-3,TRBV30,CAWSDRNTIYF,TGTGCCTGGAGTGATCGAAACACCATATATTTT
NA,many,TRBJ2-7,TRBV9,CASSVGLQNGEQYF,TGTGCCAGCAGCGTAGGTCTTCAGAATGGCGAGCAGTACTTC
TRBD2,many,TRBJ2-7,TRBV7-9,CASSSQQSGRRGEQYF,TGTGCCAGCAGCTCCCAACAGAGCGGGAGACGGGGCGAGCAGTACTTC
NA,many,TRBJ2-1,TRBV12-5,CASGISESSYNEQFF,TGTGCTAGTGGTATTAGCGAGAGCTCCTACAATGAGCAGTTCTTC
NA,NA,TRBJ1-3,TRBV18,CASSLTASSGNTIYF,TGTGCCAGCTCGCTGACAGCAAGCTCTGGAAACACCATATATTTT
NA,NA,TRBJ2-7,TRBV5-4,CASSPGVGQYEQYF,TGTGCCAGCAGTCCCGGGGTAGGACAGTACGAGCAGTACTTC
TRBD1,many,TRBJ2-2,TRBV5-5,CASTRTGHTGELFF,TGTGCCAGCACTCGGACAGGGCACACCGGGGAGCTGTTTTTT
TRBD1,many,TRBJ2-5,TRBV19,CASSIARGQQETQYF,TGTGCCAGTAGTATTGCCAGGGGGCAGCAAGAGACCCAGTACTTC
NA,many,TRBJ2-7,TRBV30,CAWSRIGGETYEQYF,TGTGCCTGGAGTCGGATAGGGGGGGAAACCTACGAGCAGTACTTC
NA,many,TRBJ1-6,TRBV27,CASSPPDSYNSPLHF,TGTGCCAGCAGTCCTCCCGACTCCTATAATTCACCCCTCCACTTT
NA,many,TRBJ2-1,TRBV9,CASSVLDNRVIANEQFF,TGTGCCAGCAGCGTATTGGATAACAGGGTAATTGCCAATGAGCAGTTCTTC
TRBD2,many,TRBJ2-3,TRBV4-2,CASSQPGLAGPDTQYF,TGTGCCAGCAGCCAACCCGGACTAGCGGGGCCAGATACGCAGTATTTT
TRBD1,many,TRBJ2-5,TRBV29-1,CSANNRGQETQYF,TGCAGCGCCAACAACAGGGGACAAGAGACCCAGTACTTC
NA,NA,TRBJ2-2,TRBV19,CASSIVGQETLTGELFF,TGTGCCAGTAGTATAGTGGGGCAGGAGACCCTCACCGGGGAGCTGTTTTTT
NA,few,TRBJ2-1,TRBV7-8,CASSGGGAGNYNEQFF,TGTGCCAGCAGCGGCGGGGGCGCGGGGAACTACAATGAGCAGTTCTTC
TRBD1,NA,TRBJ2-5,TRBV5-1,CASSRSQGAQETQYF,TGCGCCAGCAGCCGTTCACAGGGGGCTCAAGAGACCCAGTACTTC
TRBD1,NA,TRBJ1-5,TRBV18,CASSPPLTGFIQPQHF,TGTGCCAGCTCACCACCGCTGACAGGGTTTATTCAGCCCCAGCATTTT
TRBD2,many,TRBJ2-2,TRBV6-5,CASSLGLATGELFF,TGTGCCAGCAGTCTGGGACTAGCGACCGGGGAGCTGTTTTTT
NA,NA,TRBJ1-1,TRBV30,CAWSVAMNTEAFF,TGTGCCTGGAGTGTAGCCATGAACACTGAAGCTTTCTTT
NA,NA,TRBJ2-4,TRBV12-3/TRBV12-4,CASSSTKNIQYF,TGTGCCAGCAGTTCGACCAAAAACATTCAGTACTTC
NA,many,TRBJ2-1,TRBV7-9,CASSFSARSGEQFF,TGTGCCAGCAGCTTTTCGGCGCGATCAGGTGAGCAGTTCTTC
NA,many,TRBJ2-2,TRBV28,CASNRAGGTGELFF,TGTGCCAGCAACAGGGCAGGTGGCACCGGGGAGCTGTTTTTT
TRBD2,NA,TRBJ2-1,TRBV10-3,CAISEERLAGGPGREQFF,TGTGCCATCAGTGAGGAGAGACTAGCGGGGGGGCCGGGTCGTGAGCAGTTCTTC
NA,many,TRBJ1-5,TRBV3-1,CASSPGGGPQHF,TGTGCCAGCAGCCCGGGGGGGGGGCCCCAGCATTTT
TRBD1,many,TRBJ2-5,TRBV2,CASSNPRDRNRETQYF,TGTGCCAGCAGTAATCCCCGGGACAGGAACCGGGAGACCCAGTACTTC
TRBD2,NA,TRBJ2-3,TRBV6-5,CASSDASGGFTDTQYF,TGTGCCAGCAGTGATGCTAGCGGGGGGTTCACAGATACGCAGTATTTT
NA,many,TRBJ2-2,TRBV6-2/TRBV6-3,CASTPRVVPGTGELFF,TGTGCCAGCACCCCCCGGGTGGTGCCGGGGACCGGGGAGCTGTTTTTT
NA,many,TRBJ1-2,TRBV2,CASKKDGVTSNYGYTF,TGTGCCAGCAAAAAGGACGGCGTGACCTCTAACTATGGCTACACCTTC
TRBD1,NA,TRBJ1-2,TRBV25-1,CASSDEQGSGLYGYTF,TGTGCCAGCAGCGATGAACAGGGGAGCGGGCTCTATGGCTACACCTTC
TRBD1,many,TRBJ2-3,TRBV24-1,CATSDFGSQGADTQYF,TGTGCCACCAGTGATTTTGGATCACAGGGGGCAGATACGCAGTATTTT
NA,many,TRBJ2-4,TRBV7-2,CASSFQRENIQYF,TGTGCCAGCAGCTTCCAGAGGGAAAACATTCAGTACTTC
NA,NA,TRBJ2-2,TRBV28,CASSLDTGELFF,TGTGCCAGCAGTTTGGACACCGGGGAGCTGTTTTTT
TRBD1,many,TRBJ2-5,TRBV5-1,CASSGAGGGTQYF,TGCGCCAGCAGCGGTGCAGGGGGCGGGACCCAGTACTTC
TRBD2,many,TRBJ2-1,TRBV29-1,CSVEPSGRAGGQFF,TGCAGCGTTGAGCCTAGCGGGAGGGCTGGGGGGCAGTTCTTC